The entry below gives a single T cell receptor (beta chain) sequence along with its context. Losses at the gene ends were 3 bases for V and 4 bases for J; bases not matched to a gene: 6. The length of the CDR3 is 16 residues. The germline gives CDR1 KGHSH, CDR2 LQKENI. These data come from a study of T-cell reconstitution after alpha-beta-depleted transplantation in children. The TCRbeta library was prepared with unique molecular identifiers. TCRdb reanalysed the PCR reads using MiXCR and keeps one entry per CDR3 protein. Of about 240,000 distinct CDR3 sequences listed, more than 10% are singletons. The rearrangement uses TRBV18 and TRBJ2-1; 10 nucleotides align to TRBD2. The sample was PBMCs from the stem cell graft donor, taken from the stem cell graft. This TCR was sampled from a human donor who donated a stem cell graft to a child with acute lymphoblastic leukemia. CDR3 loop: CASSPGSGGTYNEQFF. In nucleotides, the CDR3 is TGTGCCAGCTCACCGGGTAGCGGGGGGACATACAATGAGCAGTTCTTC.